Below, 9 T cell receptor beta chains from the same sample are listed, as sequenced in a study of T cell changes during pregnancy in multiple sclerosis. Sequencing used immunoSEQ multiplex PCR; TCRdb keeps in-frame clones, though not all of them. The table lists about 35,000 clones, about 87% of them singletons. The sample in question was CD8+ T cells from peripheral blood mononuclear cells, obtained in the third trimester of pregnancy. These TCRs come from a female donor with multiple sclerosis, enrolled in a pregnancy study.

V gene TRBV11-3 combines with J gene TRBJ1-1; unclear D gene. The length of the CDR3 is 13 residues. V lost 1 base, J lost 11 bases, and 14 bases lay in between. Germline V lookup: CDR1 SGHNT, CDR2 YENEEA. The DNA of the CDR3 is TGTGCCAGCAGCTTAGCGCCCGCGGCGCAGGCTTTCTTT. Amino acids: CASSLAPAAQAFF.

The CDR3 spells CASSEGTGFYGYTF. The CDR3 nucleotides are TGTGCCAGCAGCGAGGGAACAGGGTTCTATGGCTACACCTTC. This chain connects TRBV5-6 to TRBJ1-2, with D maybe TRBD1 (6 bases). This CDR3 is 14 amino acids long. In germline, CDR1 is SGHDT, CDR2 YYEEEE. V was clipped by 4 bases and J by 4 bases, with 14 bases between them.

The chain carries TRBV9 and TRBJ1-1; 12 nucleotides line up with TRBD1. After removal of 3 bases from V and 2 bases from J, the junction contained 8 bases not matched to a gene. The CDR3 has 17 residues. Per the germline V gene, CDR1 is SGDLS and CDR2 is YYNGEE. Written as DNA, the CDR3 is TGTGCCAGCAGCGCGAGCCGGGACAGGGGGCCAAACACTGAAGCTTTCTTT. This sequence encodes CASSASRDRGPNTEAFF. Variable domain in full (rest from reference TRBV9 and TRBJ1-1): DSGVTQTPKHLITATGQRVTLRCSPRSGDLSVYWYQQSLDQGLQFLIQYYNGEERAKGNILERFSAQQFPDLHSELNLSSLELGDSALYFCASSASRDRGPNTEAFFGQGTRLTVV.

This chain joins TRBV7-9 and TRBJ2-1, with 13 bases matching TRBD2. The junction had 2 bases not matched to a gene; V was cut back by 5 bases and J by 1 base. Germline CDR1 is SEHNR and CDR2 is FQNEAQ (reference sequence). This CDR3 spans 16 amino acids. This CDR3 is CASSTTSGGSYNEQFF. CDR3 nucleotides: TGTGCCAGCAGCACGACTAGCGGGGGGTCCTACAATGAGCAGTTCTTC.

V usage is TRBV15 and J usage is TRBJ1-5, with D maybe TRBD1 (5 bases). The CDR3 consists of 14 residues. Looked up from germline, CDR1 is LNHNV and CDR2 is YYDKDF (reference sequence). Trimming shortened V by 5 bases and J by 3 bases, and 11 bases separated the two germline ends. This chain's CDR3 is CATSPGGTNQPQHF. The CDR3 DNA sequence: TGTGCCACCAGCCCGGGAGGGACCAATCAGCCCCAGCATTTT. Drawing the rest from reference TRBV15 and TRBJ1-5, the complete variable domain is DAMVIQNPRYQVTQFGKPVTLSCSQTLNHNVMYWYQQKSSQAPKLLFHYYDKDFNNEADTPDNFQSRRPNTSFCFLDIRSPGLGDTAMYLCATSPGGTNQPQHFGDGTRLSIL.

This clone has only a few counts. The chain is built from TRBV2 and TRBJ1-4; D is ambiguous. Per the germline V gene, CDR1 is SNHLY and CDR2 is FYNNEI. The ends were cut back, 4 bases at V and 6 bases at J, with 6 bases in the middle. The CDR3 length is 12 residues. The CDR3 DNA reads as TGTGCCAGCAGTGGGGAGTATGAAAAACTGTTTTTT. This gives the protein CASSGEYEKLFF.

This clone was observed a few times. The rearrangement links TRBV4-2 to TRBJ2-7; the match to TRBD1 covers 8 bases. Germline V gene sequence: CDR1 LGHNA, CDR2 YNFKEQ. J gave up 0 bases and V 0 bases, and 1 base lay outside the gene matches. The CDR3 consists of 15 residues. Here the CDR3 reads CASSQETGASYEQYF. CDR3 coding DNA: TGTGCCAGCAGCCAAGAGACAGGGGCCTCCTACGAGCAGTACTTC.

V gene TRBV21-1 combines with J gene TRBJ2-1; TRBD2, the table's D call, was not compared with the DNA. TRBV21-1 is assigned pseudogene status. The CDR3 runs to 15 residues. The DNA of the CDR3 is TGTGCCAGCAGCACGGTAGCGGGGGGTTACAATGAGCAGTTCTTC. The encoded protein is CASSTVAGGYNEQFF.

The chain is built from TRBV7-2 and TRBJ2-3, with a tentative D call TRBD1 (7 bases). Germline CDR1 reads SGHTA; CDR2 reads FQGNSA. Trimming removed 5 bases from V and 0 bases from J, with 15 bases in between. The length of the CDR3 is 16 residues. The DNA for the CDR3 is TGTGCCAGCAGCCCGAGGCAGGGGGGAAGCACAGATACGCAGTATTTT. This codes for CASSPRQGGSTDTQYF.